This T cell receptor (beta chain) was identified during a study of T cell responses to AZD1222 COVID-19 vaccine. Overall study results and limits: Baseline serostatus was positive in only six AZD1222 recipients. Unmutated variant regions are reportedly targeted by nearly half of spike-specific TCRs.

Trimming removed 3 bases from V and 0 bases from J, with 11 bases in between. This CDR3 is built from 15 residues. Germline CDR1 and CDR2: KGHSH and LQKENI. Generated by immunoSEQ multiplex PCR, the TCRdb table keeps only in-frame clones and is missing some. The sample has 100,000 to 150,000 clones, 86% seen once. Comment on this clone: Antigen: not known.

The rearrangement links TRBV18 to TRBJ1-1; no firm D call. Sample: peripheral blood, taken on day 0 of AZD1222 vaccination. The source of this sequence is an adult in good health. The CDR3 region has the DNA TGTGCCAGCTCACCCCAGGCTATCTTGAACACTGAAGCTTTCTTT. It yields the protein CASSPQAILNTEAFF.